The rows below give T cell receptor beta chains drawn from one sample of a study of blood T cell repertoires in COVID-19. Data came from immunoSEQ multiplex PCR; TCRdb stores just in-frame clones and leaves some out. The table has approximately 270,000 clones, approximately 90% seen once. What was sequenced was PBMCs or T cells enriched from blood (not recorded which). These receptors all stem from a man aged 40-49 years who had been exposed to COVID-19. Each CDR3 is given with its conserved first and last residue. D genes are given only for firm matches. A clone size is listed for some rows: how often the clone was seen (once, few, many), or a class if it is expanded.

>TRBJ1-1|TRBV29-1|.|TRBD1
CSAEQGANTEAFF
>TRBJ1-2|TRBV5-1|once|.
CASSDIGGAKGYTF
>TRBJ1-4|TRBV2|once|TRBD1
CASRVHGQGIEKLFF
>TRBJ1-1|TRBV30|.|TRBD1
CAWSTQTGWNTEAFF
>TRBJ2-1|TRBV4-1|.|TRBD2
CASSQDILLSRVREDGVNEQFF
>TRBJ2-7|TRBV4-1|.|TRBD2
CASSQISSREGYEQYF
>TRBJ1-6|TRBV11-2|.|.
CASSFPAGGSYNSPLHF
>TRBJ2-7|TRBV4-1|.|TRBD2
CASSRLGLAGDGESYEQYF
>TRBJ2-7|TRBV5-4|.|.
CAGSLGQGGTYEQYF
>TRBJ1-2|TRBV7-9|.|.
CASSLQGLNGYTF
>TRBJ2-1|TRBV6-4|.|.
CASSGSIIRGYFPGEQFF
>TRBJ1-1|TRBV19|.|.
CASEPAGQWNTEAFF
>TRBJ1-2|TRBV6-1|.|.
CASSEWGQGSLYGYTF
>TRBJ1-2|TRBV28|once|TRBD1
CASSEPGQGDGYTF
>TRBJ1-4|TRBV28|.|.
CASTDSSNEKLFF
>TRBJ1-5|TRBV6-5|.|.
CASSYSKGSGQPQHF
>TRBJ1-1|TRBV3-1/TRBV3-2|.|.
CASSPPGHANTEAFF
>TRBJ2-3|TRBV4-2|.|TRBD2
CASSQELAGGTDTQYF
>TRBJ1-5|TRBV28|.|TRBD1
CASSLVPGQGDRDQPQHF
>TRBJ2-1|TRBV7-9|.|TRBD1
CASRAGTGLYDEQFF
>TRBJ2-7|TRBV7-6|.|TRBD2
CASSLPGTSGSGSSYEQYF
>TRBJ2-3|TRBV7-3|.|TRBD2
CASSLSAGVADTQYF
>TRBJ2-7|TRBV9|.|TRBD2
CASSVGRGDYEQYF
>TRBJ2-7|TRBV28|.|TRBD2
CASSQTGTSGSNQQYF
>TRBJ1-2|TRBV21-1|.|.
CASSKCLLGGSLNYGYTF
>TRBJ2-7|TRBV9|.|.
CASSPYRAPSDEQYF
>TRBJ1-1|TRBV7-9|.|.
CASSLGAMNTEAFF
>TRBJ2-1|TRBV19|.|.
CASSIGQGTYNEQFF
>TRBJ2-3|TRBV7-9|.|TRBD2
CASSLGTSGSTDTQYF
>TRBJ1-2|TRBV24-1|.|.
CATSAGQLNNYGYTF
>TRBJ1-4|TRBV19|.|.
CASRTFRGGPSEKLFF
>TRBJ1-2|TRBV24-1|.|.
CATSPRGTNGYTF
>TRBJ2-7|TRBV6-5|.|.
CASSYDKRQQYF
>TRBJ1-1|TRBV18|.|TRBD1
CASSPWTGSTGTEAFF
>TRBJ2-3|TRBV27|.|TRBD2
CASSFRLAEPSTDTQYF
>TRBJ2-7|TRBV6-5|.|TRBD1
CASSRKQGSEQYF
>TRBJ2-1|TRBV4-1|.|.
CASSQDYPRGNEQFF
>TRBJ2-2|TRBV9|once|TRBD1
CASSADRVGLTGELFF
>TRBJ2-1|TRBV9|.|.
CASSVGRESSYNEQFF
>TRBJ2-7|TRBV4-2|.|.
CASSQEWASTYEQYF
>TRBJ2-7|TRBV27|.|TRBD2
CASTGRDLDEQYF
>TRBJ2-7|TRBV18|.|.
CASSPPSQSYEQYF
>TRBJ2-6|TRBV19|.|TRBD1
CASSKGTGAGANVLTF
>TRBJ2-7|TRBV5-1|.|TRBD2
CASSLGLADGDPYEQYF
>TRBJ2-5|TRBV11-1|.|.
CASSFGETQYF
>TRBJ1-6|TRBV19|.|.
CASSIGRQFYNSPLHF
>TRBJ2-3|TRBV7-2|once|.
CASSLNGGTDTQYF
>TRBJ1-5|TRBV6-5|.|TRBD1
CASSSYLGQGGQPQHF
>TRBJ1-2|TRBV28|.|.
CASGRQGYGYTF
>TRBJ2-1|TRBV6-5|once|TRBD2
CASSYLASGPNEQFF
>TRBJ2-7|TRBV12-5|.|TRBD1
CASATHSGTGPEQYF
>TRBJ2-7|TRBV6-2/TRBV6-3|.|.
CASSYSYRTADEQYF
>TRBJ2-2|TRBV18|.|TRBD2
CASSPLTPGQGGTGELFF
>TRBJ1-1|TRBV5-4|few|.
CASSSFMNTEAFF
>TRBJ2-1|TRBV28|.|.
CASMEQGHSPLF
>TRBJ2-1|TRBV5-8|once|.
CASSLTSGINDEQFF
>TRBJ1-4|TRBV2|few|.
CASSTDPPWEKLFF
>TRBJ1-3|TRBV28|.|TRBD1
CASREYLGTGSGNTIYF
>TRBJ2-7|TRBV11-3|.|.
CASSLSPNSAHEQYF